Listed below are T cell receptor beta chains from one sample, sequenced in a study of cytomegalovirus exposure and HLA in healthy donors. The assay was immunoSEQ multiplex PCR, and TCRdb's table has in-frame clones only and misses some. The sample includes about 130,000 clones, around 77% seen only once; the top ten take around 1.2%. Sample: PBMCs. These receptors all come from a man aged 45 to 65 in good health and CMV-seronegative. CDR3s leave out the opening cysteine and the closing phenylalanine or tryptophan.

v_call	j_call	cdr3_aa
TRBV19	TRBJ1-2	ASSSNHRAARNYGYT
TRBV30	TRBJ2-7	AWNRLLSSYEQY
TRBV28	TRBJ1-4	ASSSNIREENEKLF
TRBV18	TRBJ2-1	ASSPQGLASYNEQF
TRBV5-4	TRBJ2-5	ASSAGTGGLETQY
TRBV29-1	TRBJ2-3	SVEELVGRDTQY
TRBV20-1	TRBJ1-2	STVSGYGYT
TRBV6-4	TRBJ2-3	ASSELASTDTQY
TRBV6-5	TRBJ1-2	ASSYRQGDGYT
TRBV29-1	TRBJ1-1	SASGGKNTEAF